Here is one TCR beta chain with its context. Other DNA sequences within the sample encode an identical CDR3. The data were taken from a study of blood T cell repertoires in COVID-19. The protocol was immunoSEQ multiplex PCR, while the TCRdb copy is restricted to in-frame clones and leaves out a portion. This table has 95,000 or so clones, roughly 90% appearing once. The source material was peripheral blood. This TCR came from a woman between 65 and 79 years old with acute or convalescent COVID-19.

CDR3 sequence reads: CASSPRGNTEAFF. The CDR3 bases are TGTGCCAGCAGTCCCAGAGGGAACACTGAAGCTTTCTTT. V is TRBV12-3 or TRBV12-4 and J is TRBJ1-1; no clear D gene. CDR3 length equals 13 residues. V was clipped by 5 bases and J by 1 base, with 8 bases between them.